This T cell receptor (beta chain) was captured by sequencing in a study of monozygotic twins with inflammatory bowel disease. Overall study results and limits: A lone strong IBD-associated signal or clonotype found no support. Separate T cell subtypes could not be resolved from one another.

Note on this clonotype: The antigen remains undetermined.

CDR3 size: 15 residues. UMIs that had a 6-nucleotide sample barcode were put in using template switching. TCRdb reprocessed the 5' RACE reads and keeps a single row for each CDR3 protein, giving no DNA. This sample carries under 150,000 distinct CDR3 sequences, with approximately 2.5% going to the ten biggest clones. The chain couples TRBV21-1 to TRBJ2-1; there is no DNA to check the TCRdb D call of TRBD1. TRBV21-1 is labeled a pseudogene. This receptor was taken from a human donor with ulcerative colitis or Crohn's disease, or a healthy co-twin of an affected twin (not recorded which). The specimen was blood. Here the CDR3 reads CASSIGGRSYNEQFF.